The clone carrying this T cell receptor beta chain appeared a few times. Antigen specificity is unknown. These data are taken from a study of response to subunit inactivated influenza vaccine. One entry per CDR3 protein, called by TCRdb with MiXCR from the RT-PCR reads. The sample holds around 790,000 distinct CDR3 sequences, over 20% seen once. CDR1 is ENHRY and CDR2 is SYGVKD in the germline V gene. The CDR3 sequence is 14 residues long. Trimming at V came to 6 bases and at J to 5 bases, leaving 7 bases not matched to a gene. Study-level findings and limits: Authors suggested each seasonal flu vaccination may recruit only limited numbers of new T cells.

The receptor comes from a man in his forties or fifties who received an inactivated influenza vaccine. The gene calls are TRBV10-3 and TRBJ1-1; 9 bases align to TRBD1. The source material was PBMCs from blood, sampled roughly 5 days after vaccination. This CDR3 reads CAIREQGAYTEAFF. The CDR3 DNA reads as TGTGCCATCAGGGAACAGGGGGCGTATACTGAAGCTTTCTTT.